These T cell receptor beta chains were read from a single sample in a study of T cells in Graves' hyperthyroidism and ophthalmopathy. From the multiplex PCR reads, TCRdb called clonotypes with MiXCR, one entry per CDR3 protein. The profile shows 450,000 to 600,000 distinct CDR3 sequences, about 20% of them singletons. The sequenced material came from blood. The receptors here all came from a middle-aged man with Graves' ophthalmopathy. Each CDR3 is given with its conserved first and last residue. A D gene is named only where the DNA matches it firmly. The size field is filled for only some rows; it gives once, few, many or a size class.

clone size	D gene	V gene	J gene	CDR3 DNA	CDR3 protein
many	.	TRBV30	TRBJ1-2	TGTGCCTGGAGTGCAAAGTATGGCTACACCTTC	CAWSAKYGYTF
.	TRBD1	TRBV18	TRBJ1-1	TGTGCCAGCTCACGAGTACAGGGGGCGACTGAAGCTTTCTTT	CASSRVQGATEAFF
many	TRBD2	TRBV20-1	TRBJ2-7	TGCAGTGCTGCGTCCCCCACTAGCGGAATACGTGAGCAGTACTTC	CSAASPTSGIREQYF
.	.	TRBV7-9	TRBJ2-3	TGTGCCAGCAGCTCGTCGGAACTACGGACCACAGATACGCAGTATTTT	CASSSSELRTTDTQYF
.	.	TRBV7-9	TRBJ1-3	TGTGCCAGCAGCCACCTCGGGGGGGCGGCGGCGAAATTCTCTGGAAACACCATATATTTT	CASSHLGGAAAKFSGNTIYF
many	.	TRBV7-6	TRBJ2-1	TGTGCCAGCAGCTTTCAGGACAGCACTTTGTACAATGAGCAGTTCTTC	CASSFQDSTLYNEQFF
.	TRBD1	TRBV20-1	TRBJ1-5	TGCGGTGTTGCCGGGACAGACAATCAGCCCCAGCATTTT	CGVAGTDNQPQHF
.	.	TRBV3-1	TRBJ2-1	TGTGCCAGCAGAAATACGGGCAATGAGCAGTTCTTC	CASRNTGNEQFF
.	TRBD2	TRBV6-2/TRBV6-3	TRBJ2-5	TGTGCCAGCACCGACGCGGGGGGCGCCCAAGAGACCCAGTACTTC	CASTDAGGAQETQYF
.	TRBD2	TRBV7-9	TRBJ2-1	TGTGCCAGCAGTTCCCTCCGCGGGGGGGCTACCTACAATGAGCAGTTCTTC	CASSSLRGGATYNEQFF
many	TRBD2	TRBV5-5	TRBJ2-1	TGTGCCAGCAGCTGGGTAGCGGGGGGGCGGAATGAGCAGTTCTTC	CASSWVAGGRNEQFF
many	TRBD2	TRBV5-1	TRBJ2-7	TGCGCCAGCAACGATAGGGTGTCAGCGGGAGGGTCCTACGAGCAGTACTTC	CASNDRVSAGGSYEQYF
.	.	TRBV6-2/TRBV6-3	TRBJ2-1	TGTGCCAGCAAGGACAGCCGATCCTACAATGAGCAGTTCTTC	CASKDSRSYNEQFF
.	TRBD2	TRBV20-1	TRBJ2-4	TGCAGTGCTAGATCCTCCGGGACTAGCGGGAGACGGGGAAACATTCAGTACTTC	CSARSSGTSGRRGNIQYF
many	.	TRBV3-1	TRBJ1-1	TGTGCCAGCAGCCGCTCGACGGGGTACACTGAAGCTTTCTTT	CASSRSTGYTEAFF
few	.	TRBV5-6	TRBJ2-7	TGTGCCAGCAGAAGGGGACGCAGTGGCTACGAGCAGTACTTC	CASRRGRSGYEQYF
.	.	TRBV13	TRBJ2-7	TGTGCCAGCAGCTTACGACAGGACGAGCAGTACTTC	CASSLRQDEQYF
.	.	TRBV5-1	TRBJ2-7	TGCGCCAGCAGCTTGGAGGTAGGGGTTGGCTACGAGCAGTACTTC	CASSLEVGVGYEQYF
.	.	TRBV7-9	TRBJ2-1	TGTGCCAGCACCCAGCTGATTACCTACAATGAGCAGTTCTTC	CASTQLITYNEQFF
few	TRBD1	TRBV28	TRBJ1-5	TGTGCCAGCGGCCTACAGGGGGTTTATCAGCCCCAGCATTTT	CASGLQGVYQPQHF
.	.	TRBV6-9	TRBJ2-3	TGCGCCAGGAGACCTCGCAGGCCAGATACGCAGTATTTT	CARRPRRPDTQYF
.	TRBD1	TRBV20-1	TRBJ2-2	TGCAGTGTCGAGATAGGCAGGGGGAGTCTAAGCGGGGAGCTGTTTTTT	CSVEIGRGSLSGELFF
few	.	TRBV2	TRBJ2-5	TGTGCCAGCACTGGACAGTACCAAGAGACCCAGTACTTC	CASTGQYQETQYF
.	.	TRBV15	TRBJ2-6	TGTGCCACCAGCAGAGATAAGGGAACTGGGGCCAACGTCCTGACTTTC	CATSRDKGTGANVLTF
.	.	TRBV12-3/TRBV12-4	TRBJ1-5	TGTGCCAGCAGCCACGATAGTGTGGATCAGCCCCAGCATTTT	CASSHDSVDQPQHF
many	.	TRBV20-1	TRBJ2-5	TGCAGTGCTTTCAGGGTAGAGACCCAGTACTTC	CSAFRVETQYF
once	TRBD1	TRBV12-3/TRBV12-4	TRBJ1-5	TGTGCCAGCAGTTACGACAGGGGGAGGAATCAGCCCCAGCATTTT	CASSYDRGRNQPQHF
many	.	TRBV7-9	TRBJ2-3	TGTGCCAGCATCCCCTCCGGGTTTGCAAATACGCAGTATTTT	CASIPSGFANTQYF
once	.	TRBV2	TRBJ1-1	TGTGCCAGCAAGACAGGTCTTGAAGCTTTCTTT	CASKTGLEAFF
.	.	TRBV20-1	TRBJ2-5	TGCAGTATCCTTCCGCGGAAAAACCTACAAGAGACCCAGTACTTC	CSILPRKNLQETQYF
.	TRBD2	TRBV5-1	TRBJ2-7	TGCGCCAGCAGGGAAACTAGCGGGCGGATCTACGAGCAGTACTTC	CASRETSGRIYEQYF
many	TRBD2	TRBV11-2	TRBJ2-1	TGTGCCAGCAGCTTAGGTACTAGCGTTCTCCCCCACAATGAGCAGTTCTTC	CASSLGTSVLPHNEQFF
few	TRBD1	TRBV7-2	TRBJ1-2	TGTGCCAGCAGCTTAGGGGCGAGGGGGCGAGGTGGCGGCTACACCTTC	CASSLGARGRGGGYTF
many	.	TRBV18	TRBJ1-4	TGTGCCAGCTCACCACGACAGGCAACTAATGAAAAACTGTTTTTT	CASSPRQATNEKLFF
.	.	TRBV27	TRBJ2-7	TGTGCCAGCAGTTTAGGAACGAAAAACCTCCCCGAGCAGTACTTC	CASSLGTKNLPEQYF
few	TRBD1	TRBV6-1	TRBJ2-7	TGTGCCAGCAGTGCTGGGGTGCGGACAGGGAAAGTCAACGAGCAGTACTTC	CASSAGVRTGKVNEQYF
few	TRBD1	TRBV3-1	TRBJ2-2	TGTGCCAGCAGAGACAGTTCCATCAGGGACAGGCTTAACACCGGGGAGCTGTTTTTT	CASRDSSIRDRLNTGELFF
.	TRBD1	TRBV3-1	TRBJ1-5	TGTGCCAGCAGCCAAATGGGACAGGGAGGCAATCAGCCCCAGCATTTT	CASSQMGQGGNQPQHF
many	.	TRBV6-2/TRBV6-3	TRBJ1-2	TGTGCCAGCAGTTACTCTCCGATTTCACCGACAGATAGCTACACCTTC	CASSYSPISPTDSYTF
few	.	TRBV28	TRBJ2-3	TGTGCCAGCACCCGGTCCGGTGGGGGCCTGAGCACAGATACGCAGTATTTT	CASTRSGGGLSTDTQYF
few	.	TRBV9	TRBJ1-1	TGTGCCAGCAACCGTAGGGGGGATTACACTGAAGCTTTCTTT	CASNRRGDYTEAFF
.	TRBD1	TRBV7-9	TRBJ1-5	TGTGCCAGCAGCTACTCCCGGGACAGCAAGAACTATATGAGCAATCAGCCCCAGCATTTT	CASSYSRDSKNYMSNQPQHF
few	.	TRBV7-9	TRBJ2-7	TGTGCCAGCAGCTTAGGTGGAAATGCGGGGGCAAGCTCCTACGAGCAGTACTTC	CASSLGGNAGASSYEQYF
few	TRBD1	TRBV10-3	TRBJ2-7	TGTGCCATCAGTGAGTCGCCAGGGGGCGGAACGTACGAGCAGTACTTC	CAISESPGGGTYEQYF
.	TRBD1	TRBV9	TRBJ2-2	TGTGCCAGCAGCGACTGGACAGGGGGTAATGGTAACCCCACCGGGGAGCTGTTTTTT	CASSDWTGGNGNPTGELFF
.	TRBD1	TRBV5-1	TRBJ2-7	TGCGCCAGCAGCCCCTACACGAGGACAGGGGGGGTCTCGGGAGAGCAGTACTTC	CASSPYTRTGGVSGEQYF
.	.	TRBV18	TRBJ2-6	TGTGCCAGCTCACCACCTTCTGTGGGAGCTGGGGCCAACGTCCTGACTTTC	CASSPPSVGAGANVLTF
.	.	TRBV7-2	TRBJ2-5	TGTGCCAGCAGCTTCGACAGGTACCAAGAGACCCAGTACTTC	CASSFDRYQETQYF
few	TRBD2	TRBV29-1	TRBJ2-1	TGCAGCGCCCGAGCGGGGGGCCAGAGCTCCTACAATGAGCAGTTCTTC	CSARAGGQSSYNEQFF
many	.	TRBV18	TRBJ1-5	TGTGCCAGCTCACCCGATGGACCGTTCAATCAGCCCCAGCATTTT	CASSPDGPFNQPQHF
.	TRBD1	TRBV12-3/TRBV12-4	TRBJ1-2	TGTGCCGGCAGTTTAGCCAGGACAGGGATTGGCTACACCTTC	CAGSLARTGIGYTF
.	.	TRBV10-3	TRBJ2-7	TGTGCCATCAAGGGCAACTACGAGCAGTACTTC	CAIKGNYEQYF
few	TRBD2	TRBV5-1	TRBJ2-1	TGCGCCAGCAGCCCGAGCGGGGGGGAGTGGGATGAGCAGTTCTTC	CASSPSGGEWDEQFF
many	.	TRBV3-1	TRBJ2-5	TGTGCCAGCAGCCAAGCCGAGGGCCGGGCAGAGACCCAGTACTTC	CASSQAEGRAETQYF
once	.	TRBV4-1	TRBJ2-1	TGCGCCAGCAGCCCTACAGGGACTGAGCAGTTCTTC	CASSPTGTEQFF